Following are 3 T cell receptor beta chains from one sample sequenced in a study of spatial heterogeneity in lung cancer (dated by TCRdb to the late 2010s). What the study reported, not specific to this receptor: The number of expanded intratumoral alpha and beta TCRs correlated with the tumor nonsynonymous mutation count.

The time point label for this specimen denotes: sample taken at primary tumor resection. What these receptors recognize is not known. Libraries were constructed by 5' RACE. This sample was sequenced with a NextSeq 500. Using fastp at Q25 and MiXCR, TCRdb reprocessed the public reads and kept productive beta chains. Merged by CDR3 protein, the rows form single entries marked with the most common genes and DNA. The sample contains about 3,500 distinct CDR3 sequences, approximately 4.8% of them found a single time. About a third of the sample goes to the ten largest clones. The sequencing here drew on lung tumor tissue, taken at surgery. All receptors come from a female donor with early-stage non-small cell lung cancer.

This clonotype is labeled medium-sized (0.01 to 0.1%). The size of this beta chain means little, since it is a stray read in a library made for alpha chains. V is TRBV6-5 and J is TRBJ2-3; 10 bases align to TRBD1. Germline trimming cut 6 bases from V and 0 bases from J; bases unmatched to any gene: 6. This CDR3 is 16 amino acids long. From germline, CDR1 is MNHEY and CDR2 SVGAGI. CDR3 protein: CASSGTGDLSTDTQYF. The DNA for the CDR3 is TGTGCCAGCAGCGGGACAGGGGATCTTAGCACAGATACGCAGTATTTT.

This clonotype is medium-sized by share. As an off-target read in a library built for alpha chains, this beta chain has a frequency of little significance. V is TRBV28 and J is TRBJ1-2; perhaps TRBD1 as D (6 bases). Trimming took 3 bases from V and 7 from J, leaving 18 bases between them. The germline CDR1 and CDR2 sequences are MDHEN and SYDVKM. The CDR3 runs to 15 residues. Here the CDR3 reads CASSLPIWGATGYTF. The CDR3, as DNA: TGTGCCAGCAGTTTGCCCATTTGGGGGGCAACTGGCTACACCTTC.

Within the sample, this clonotype is medium-sized (0.01 to 0.1%). Since the library was made to target alpha chains, this beta chain is a stray read and its abundance is not meaningful. The chain joins TRBV5-1 to TRBJ1-2; D perhaps matches TRBD1 (5 bases). The V gene's germline CDR1 is SGHRS and CDR2 YFSETQ. V gave up 0 bases and J gave up 8 bases, with 26 bases separating them. The CDR3 sequence is 18 residues long. CDR3 protein: CASSLVASTDTPRGGYTF. In nucleotides, the CDR3 is TGCGCCAGCAGCTTGGTGGCGTCGACGGACACCCCCCGGGGAGGCTACACCTTC.